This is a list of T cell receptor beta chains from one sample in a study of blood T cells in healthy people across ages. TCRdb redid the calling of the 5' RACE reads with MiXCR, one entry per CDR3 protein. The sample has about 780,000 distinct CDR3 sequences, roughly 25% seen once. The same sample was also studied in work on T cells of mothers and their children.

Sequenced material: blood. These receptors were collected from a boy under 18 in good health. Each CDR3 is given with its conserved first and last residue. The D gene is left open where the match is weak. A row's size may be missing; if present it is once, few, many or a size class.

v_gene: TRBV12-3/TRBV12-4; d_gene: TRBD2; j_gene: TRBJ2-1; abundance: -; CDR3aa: CASTLGLAGARDEQFF; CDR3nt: TGTGCCAGCACCCTAGGACTAGCGGGGGCCCGGGATGAGCAGTTCTTC
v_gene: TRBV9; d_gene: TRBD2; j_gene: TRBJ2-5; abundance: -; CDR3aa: CASSVDGSGTQETQYF; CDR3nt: TGTGCCAGCAGCGTAGATGGTAGCGGGACCCAAGAGACCCAGTACTTC
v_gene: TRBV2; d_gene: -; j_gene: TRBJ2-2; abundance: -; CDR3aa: CASRGTAGTGELFF; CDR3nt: TGTGCCAGCAGAGGGACCGCGGGAACCGGGGAGCTGTTTTTT
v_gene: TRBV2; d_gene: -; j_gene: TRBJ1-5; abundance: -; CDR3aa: CASSFRPNQPQHF; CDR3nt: TGTGCCAGCAGTTTCAGACCCAATCAGCCCCAGCATTTT
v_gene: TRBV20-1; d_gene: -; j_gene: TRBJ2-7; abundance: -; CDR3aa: CSARALDTPYEQYF; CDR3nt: TGCAGTGCTAGAGCCTTGGACACCCCCTACGAGCAGTACTTC
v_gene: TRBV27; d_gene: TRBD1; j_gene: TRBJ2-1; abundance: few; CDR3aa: CASHGTGWGEQFF; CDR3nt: TGTGCCAGCCACGGGACAGGGTGGGGTGAGCAGTTCTTC
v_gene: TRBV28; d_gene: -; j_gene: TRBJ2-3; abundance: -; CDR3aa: CASSPAQTQYF; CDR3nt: TGTGCCAGCAGCCCAGCCCAAACGCAGTATTTT
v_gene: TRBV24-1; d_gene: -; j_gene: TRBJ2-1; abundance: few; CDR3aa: CATSDPLLHEQFF; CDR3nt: TGTGCCACCAGTGATCCCCTCCTCCACGAGCAGTTCTTC
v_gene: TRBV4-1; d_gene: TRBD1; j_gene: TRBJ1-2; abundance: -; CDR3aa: CASSQGLTGVGGYTF; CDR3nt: TGCGCCAGCAGCCAAGGCCTGACAGGGGTGGGGGGCTACACCTTC
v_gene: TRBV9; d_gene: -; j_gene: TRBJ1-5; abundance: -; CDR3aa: CASSVEPNSNQPQHF; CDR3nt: TGTGCCAGCAGCGTAGAACCTAATAGCAATCAGCCCCAGCATTTT
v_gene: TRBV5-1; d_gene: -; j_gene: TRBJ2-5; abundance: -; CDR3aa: CASSLEGYSEETQYF; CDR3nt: TGCGCCAGCAGCTTGGAGGGGTATAGCGAAGAGACCCAGTACTTC
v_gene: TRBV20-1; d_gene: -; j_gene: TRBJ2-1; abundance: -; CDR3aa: CSAIGGRFYNEQFF; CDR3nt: TGCAGTGCTATTGGGGGGCGCTTCTACAATGAGCAGTTCTTC
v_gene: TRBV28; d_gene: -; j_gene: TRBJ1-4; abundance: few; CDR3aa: CASSLPSNGATNEKLFF; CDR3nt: TGTGCCAGCAGTCTCCCGTCTAACGGTGCAACTAATGAAAAACTGTTTTTT
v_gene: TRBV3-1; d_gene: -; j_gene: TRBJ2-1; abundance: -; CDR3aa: CASSQAAGSYNEQFF; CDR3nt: TGTGCCAGCAGCCAAGCGGCGGGGAGCTACAATGAGCAGTTCTTC
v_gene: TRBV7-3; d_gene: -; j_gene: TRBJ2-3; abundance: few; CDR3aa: CASSLMGGAGTDTQYF; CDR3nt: TGTGCCAGCAGCTTAATGGGGGGGGCCGGGACAGATACGCAGTATTTT
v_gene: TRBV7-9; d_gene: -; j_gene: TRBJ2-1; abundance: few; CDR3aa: CASSPPGGRVNEQFF; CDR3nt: TGTGCCAGCAGCCCCCCAGGGGGGAGGGTCAATGAGCAGTTCTTC
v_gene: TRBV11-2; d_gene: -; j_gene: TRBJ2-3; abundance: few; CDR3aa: CASSTRTGPLSTDTQYF; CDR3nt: TGTGCCAGCAGCACCCGGACTGGACCCCTTAGCACAGATACGCAGTATTTT
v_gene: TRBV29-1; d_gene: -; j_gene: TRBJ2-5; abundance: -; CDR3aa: CSVEDPWSGDFQETQYF; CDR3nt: TGCAGCGTTGAAGATCCTTGGTCAGGGGATTTCCAAGAGACCCAGTACTTC
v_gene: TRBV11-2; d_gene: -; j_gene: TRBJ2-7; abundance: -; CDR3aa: CASSLSESNEQYF; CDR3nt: TGTGCCAGCAGCTTATCGGAGTCCAACGAGCAGTACTTC
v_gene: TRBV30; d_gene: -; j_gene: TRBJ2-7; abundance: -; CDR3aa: CAWSKQGGYEQYF; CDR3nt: TGTGCCTGGAGTAAGCAGGGGGGCTACGAGCAGTACTTC
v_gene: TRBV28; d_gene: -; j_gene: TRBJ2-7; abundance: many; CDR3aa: CASSLGQGRYEQYF; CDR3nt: TGTGCCAGCAGTTTGGGCCAGGGGCGGTACGAGCAGTACTTC
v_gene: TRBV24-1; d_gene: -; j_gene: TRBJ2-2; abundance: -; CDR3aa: CATSPGATGELFF; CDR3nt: TGTGCCACCAGTCCAGGGGCCACCGGGGAGCTGTTTTTT
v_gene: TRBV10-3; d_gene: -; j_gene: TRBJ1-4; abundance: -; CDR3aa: CAISEDSATNEKLFF; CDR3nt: TGTGCCATCAGTGAGGACAGCGCAACTAATGAAAAACTGTTTTTT
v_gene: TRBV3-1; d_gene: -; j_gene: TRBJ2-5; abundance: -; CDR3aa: CATREGPQETQYF; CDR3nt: TGTGCCACTCGAGAAGGGCCCCAAGAGACCCAGTACTTC
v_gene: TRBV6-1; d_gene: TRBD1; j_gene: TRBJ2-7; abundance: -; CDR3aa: CASRAGTGGQGQYF; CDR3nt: TGTGCCAGTAGGGCCGGGACAGGGGGCCAAGGGCAGTACTTC
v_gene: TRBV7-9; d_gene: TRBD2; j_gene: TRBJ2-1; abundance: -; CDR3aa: CASSLAGAGGLSEQFF; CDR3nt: TGTGCCAGCAGCTTAGCGGGAGCGGGGGGGCTTAGTGAGCAGTTCTTC
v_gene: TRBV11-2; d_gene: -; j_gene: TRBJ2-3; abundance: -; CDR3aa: CASSAYIDTQYF; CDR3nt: TGTGCCAGCAGCGCATATATCGATACGCAGTATTTT
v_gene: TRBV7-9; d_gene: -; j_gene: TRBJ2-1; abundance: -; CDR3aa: CASSSLGVNEQFF; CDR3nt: TGTGCCAGCAGCTCCCTAGGGGTCAATGAGCAGTTCTTC
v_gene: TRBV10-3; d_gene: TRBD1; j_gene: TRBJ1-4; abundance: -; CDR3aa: CAISDAGTGNEKLFF; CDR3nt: TGTGCCATCAGTGATGCCGGGACAGGGAATGAAAAACTGTTTTTT
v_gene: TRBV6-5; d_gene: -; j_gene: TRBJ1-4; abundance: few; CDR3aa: CASNPMGGVNEKLFF; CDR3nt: TGTGCCAGCAACCCAATGGGGGGGGTTAATGAAAAACTGTTTTTT
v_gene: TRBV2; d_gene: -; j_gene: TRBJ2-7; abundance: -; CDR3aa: CASSEEGAPMGYEQYF; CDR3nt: TGTGCCAGCAGTGAGGAGGGAGCCCCTATGGGGTACGAGCAGTACTTC
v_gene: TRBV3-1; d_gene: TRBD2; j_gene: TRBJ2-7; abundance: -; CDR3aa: CASSQEGQRGDYEQYF; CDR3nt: TGTGCCAGCAGCCAAGAGGGCCAGCGGGGAGACTACGAGCAGTACTTC